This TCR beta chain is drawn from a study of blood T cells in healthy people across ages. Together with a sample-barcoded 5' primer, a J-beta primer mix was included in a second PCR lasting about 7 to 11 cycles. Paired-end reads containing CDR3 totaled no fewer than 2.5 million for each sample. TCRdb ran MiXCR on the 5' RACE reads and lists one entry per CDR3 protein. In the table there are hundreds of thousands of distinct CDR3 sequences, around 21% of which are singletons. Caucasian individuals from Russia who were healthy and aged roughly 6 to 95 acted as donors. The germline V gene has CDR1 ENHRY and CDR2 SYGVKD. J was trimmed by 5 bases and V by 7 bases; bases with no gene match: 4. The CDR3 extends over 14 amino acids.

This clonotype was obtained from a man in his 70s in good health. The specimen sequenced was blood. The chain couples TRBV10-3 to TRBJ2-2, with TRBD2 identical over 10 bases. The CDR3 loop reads CAITELAGTGELFF. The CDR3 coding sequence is TGTGCCATCACTGAACTAGCGGGAACCGGGGAGCTGTTTTTT.